This T cell receptor (beta chain) was sequenced for a study of T-cell reconstitution after alpha-beta-depleted transplantation in children. Preparing the TCRbeta library involved the use of unique molecular identifiers. MiXCR was run by TCRdb on the PCR reads, yielding one entry per CDR3 protein. The table shows about 500,000 distinct CDR3 sequences, with about 30% occurring only once. This clonotype has only a few counts. The CDR3 covers 13 residues. Per germline, CDR1 DFQATT and CDR2 SNEGSKA (reference sequence). Trimming removed 6 bases from V and 3 bases from J, with 12 bases in between. The source material was PBMCs from the stem cell graft donor, sampled from the stem cell graft. The receptor's source is a human donor who donated a stem cell graft to a child with aplastic anemia. The chain joins TRBV20-1 to TRBJ1-5; D uncertain. The CDR3 here is CSARREINQPQHF. DNA of the CDR3: TGCAGTGCGCGGAGGGAAATCAATCAGCCCCAGCATTTT.